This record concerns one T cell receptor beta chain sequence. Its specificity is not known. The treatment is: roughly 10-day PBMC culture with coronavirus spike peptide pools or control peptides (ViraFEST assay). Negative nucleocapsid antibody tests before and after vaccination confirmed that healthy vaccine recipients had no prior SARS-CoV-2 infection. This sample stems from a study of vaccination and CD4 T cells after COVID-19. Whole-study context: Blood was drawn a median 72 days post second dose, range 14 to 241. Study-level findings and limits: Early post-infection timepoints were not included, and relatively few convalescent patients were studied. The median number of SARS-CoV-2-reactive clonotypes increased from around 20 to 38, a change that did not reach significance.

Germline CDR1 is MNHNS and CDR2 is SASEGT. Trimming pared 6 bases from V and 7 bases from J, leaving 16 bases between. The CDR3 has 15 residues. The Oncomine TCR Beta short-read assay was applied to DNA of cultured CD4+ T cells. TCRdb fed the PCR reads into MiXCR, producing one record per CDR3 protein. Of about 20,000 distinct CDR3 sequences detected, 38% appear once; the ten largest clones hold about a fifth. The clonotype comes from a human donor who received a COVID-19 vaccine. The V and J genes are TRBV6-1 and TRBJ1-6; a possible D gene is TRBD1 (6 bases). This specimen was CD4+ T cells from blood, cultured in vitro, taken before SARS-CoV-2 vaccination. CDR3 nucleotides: TGTGCCAGCAGACCGCCGGGACAAGTAAATTCACCCCTCCACTTT. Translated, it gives CASRPPGQVNSPLHF.